This T cell receptor (beta chain) was sequenced in a study of T cell repertoires in cytomegalovirus infection. Background on the study: Recently identified HLA-C-restricted and well-studied HLA-B-restricted CMV epitopes were used. Indications came from public TCR beta signatures; they pointed to CMV infection and to a matching HLA type. Study-wide results and limits: Carriers of CMV and the relevant HLA type were discriminated by public TCR beta frequency. In two of eight donors, the top clonotype was HLA-C-restricted CMV-specific.

MiXCR was run by TCRdb on the reads, yielding one entry per CDR3 protein. The profile shows 750,000 to 950,000 distinct CDR3 sequences, almost 30% of them singletons. A few counts support this clonotype. What it binds is unknown. CDR1 is MNHEY, CDR2 SMNVEV, per germline (reference sequence). This CDR3 is 15 amino acids long. V was clipped by 6 bases and J by 0 bases, with 12 bases between them. The chain is built from TRBV27 and TRBJ1-3; maybe TRBD1 (5 bases). Specimen: cultured CD8+ T cells from PBMCs, collected from culture after CMV antigen stimulation. The sequence came from a human donor in good health (CMV status not recorded). Some clones in this sample may be carry-over from other donors' samples. CDR3 amino acids: CASRLSGGSGNTIYF. As DNA, the CDR3 is TGTGCCAGCAGGCTCTCGGGGGGCTCTGGAAACACCATATATTTT.